This T cell receptor (beta chain) was captured by sequencing in a study of blood T cell repertoires in COVID-19. About the study: Some COVID-19 samples were acute and others convalescent; all came from the United States, Italy and Spain. PBMCs, B-cell-depleted T cells, or T cells were the source of the cDNA or gDNA that made up the material.

The V and J ends lost 1 base and 6 bases respectively, with 13 bases between them. CDR1 LNHDA and CDR2 SQIVND come from the germline V gene (reference sequence). The CDR3 sequence is 15 residues long. This clone was recorded only once. Original processing methods: Amplification with reference gene primers provided the estimates of nucleated cell counts. Clones were sequenced by immunoSEQ multiplex PCR, and TCRdb holds only the in-frame ones, with some missing. V and J calls and clone size are as listed in that table; D and trimming were resolved from the DNA. The sample consists of around 250,000 clones, 84% of them appearing once.

The sample consisted of peripheral blood. The receptor comes from a middle-aged woman who had recovered from COVID-19. The rearrangement uses TRBV19 and TRBJ2-1; possible D gene TRBD2, 6 bases. CDR3 in amino acids: CASSIGQLAGNEQFF. In DNA, the CDR3 is TGTGCCAGTAGTATAGGACAACTAGCTGGCAATGAGCAGTTCTTC.